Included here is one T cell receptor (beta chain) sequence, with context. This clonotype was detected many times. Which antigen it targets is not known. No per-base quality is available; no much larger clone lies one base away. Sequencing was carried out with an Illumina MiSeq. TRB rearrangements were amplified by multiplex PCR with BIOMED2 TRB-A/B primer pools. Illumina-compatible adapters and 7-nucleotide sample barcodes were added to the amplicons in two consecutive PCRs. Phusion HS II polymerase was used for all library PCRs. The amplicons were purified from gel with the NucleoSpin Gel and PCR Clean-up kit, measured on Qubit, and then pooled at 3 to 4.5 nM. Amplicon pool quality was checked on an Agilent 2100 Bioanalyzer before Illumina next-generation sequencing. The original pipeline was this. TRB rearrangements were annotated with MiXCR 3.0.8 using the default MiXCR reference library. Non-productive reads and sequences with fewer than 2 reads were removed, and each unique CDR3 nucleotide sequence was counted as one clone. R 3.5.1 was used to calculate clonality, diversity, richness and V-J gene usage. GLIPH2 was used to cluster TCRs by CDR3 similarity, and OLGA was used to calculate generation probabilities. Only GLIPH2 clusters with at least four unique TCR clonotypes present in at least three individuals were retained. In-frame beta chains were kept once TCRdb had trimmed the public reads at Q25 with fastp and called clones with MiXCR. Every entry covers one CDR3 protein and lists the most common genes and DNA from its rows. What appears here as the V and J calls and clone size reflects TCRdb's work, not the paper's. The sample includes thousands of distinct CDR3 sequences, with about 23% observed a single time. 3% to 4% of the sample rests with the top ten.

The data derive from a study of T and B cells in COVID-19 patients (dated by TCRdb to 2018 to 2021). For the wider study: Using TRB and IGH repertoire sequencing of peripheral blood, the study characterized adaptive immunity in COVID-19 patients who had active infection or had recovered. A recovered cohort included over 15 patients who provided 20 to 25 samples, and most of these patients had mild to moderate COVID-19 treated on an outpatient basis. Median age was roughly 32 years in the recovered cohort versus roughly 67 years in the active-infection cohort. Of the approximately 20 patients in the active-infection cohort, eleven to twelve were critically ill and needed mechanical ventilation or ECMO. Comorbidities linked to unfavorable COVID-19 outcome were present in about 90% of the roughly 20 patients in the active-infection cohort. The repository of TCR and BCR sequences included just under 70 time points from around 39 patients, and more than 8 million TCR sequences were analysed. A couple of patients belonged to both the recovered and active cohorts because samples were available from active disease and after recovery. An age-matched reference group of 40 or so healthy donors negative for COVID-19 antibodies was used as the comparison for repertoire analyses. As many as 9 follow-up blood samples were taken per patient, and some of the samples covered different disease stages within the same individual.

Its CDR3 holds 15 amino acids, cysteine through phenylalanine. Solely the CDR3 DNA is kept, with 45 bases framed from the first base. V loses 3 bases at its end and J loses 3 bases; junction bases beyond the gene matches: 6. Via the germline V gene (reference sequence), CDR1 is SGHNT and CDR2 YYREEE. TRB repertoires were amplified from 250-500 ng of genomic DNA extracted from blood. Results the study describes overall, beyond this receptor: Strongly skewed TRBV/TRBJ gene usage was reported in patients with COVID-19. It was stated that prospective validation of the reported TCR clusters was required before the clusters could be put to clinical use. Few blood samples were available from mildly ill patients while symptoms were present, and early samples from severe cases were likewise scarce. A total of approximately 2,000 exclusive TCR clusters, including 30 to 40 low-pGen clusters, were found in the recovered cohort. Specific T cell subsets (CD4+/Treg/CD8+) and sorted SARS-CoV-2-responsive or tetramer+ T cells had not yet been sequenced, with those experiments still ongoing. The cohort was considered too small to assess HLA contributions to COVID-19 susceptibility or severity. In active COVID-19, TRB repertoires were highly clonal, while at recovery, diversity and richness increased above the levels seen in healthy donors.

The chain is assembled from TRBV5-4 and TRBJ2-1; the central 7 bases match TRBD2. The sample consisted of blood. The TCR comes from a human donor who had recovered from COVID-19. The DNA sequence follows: TGTGCCAGCAGCTGGCCCCAGCGGGGCTACAATGAGCAGTTCTTC. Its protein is CASSWPQRGYNEQFF.